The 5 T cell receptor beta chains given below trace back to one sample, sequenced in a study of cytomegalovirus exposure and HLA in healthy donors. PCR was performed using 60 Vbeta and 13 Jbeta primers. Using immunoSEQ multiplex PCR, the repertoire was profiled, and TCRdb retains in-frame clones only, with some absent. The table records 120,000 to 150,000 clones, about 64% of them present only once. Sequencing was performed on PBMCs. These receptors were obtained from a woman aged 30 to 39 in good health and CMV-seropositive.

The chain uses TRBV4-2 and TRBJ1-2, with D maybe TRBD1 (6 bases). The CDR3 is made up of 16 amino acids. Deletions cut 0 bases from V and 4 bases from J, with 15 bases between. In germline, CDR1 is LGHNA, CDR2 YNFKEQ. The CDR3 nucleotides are TGTGCCAGCAGCCAAGATTGGGGGCCTACCCTCTATGGCTACACCTTC. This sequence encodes CASSQDWGPTLYGYTF.

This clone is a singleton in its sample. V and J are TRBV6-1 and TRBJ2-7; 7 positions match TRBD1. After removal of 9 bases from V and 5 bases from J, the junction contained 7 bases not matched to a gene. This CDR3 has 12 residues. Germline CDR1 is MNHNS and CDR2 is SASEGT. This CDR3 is CASLTGSHEQYF. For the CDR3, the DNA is TGTGCCAGTCTGACAGGGTCCCACGAGCAGTACTTC.

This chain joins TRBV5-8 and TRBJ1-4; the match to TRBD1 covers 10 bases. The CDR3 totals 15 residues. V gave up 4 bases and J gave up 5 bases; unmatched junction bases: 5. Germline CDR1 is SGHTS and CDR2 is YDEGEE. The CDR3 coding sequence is TGTGCCAGCAGCCTCGGGACAGGGGCAAATGAAAAACTGTTTTTT. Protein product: CASSLGTGANEKLFF.

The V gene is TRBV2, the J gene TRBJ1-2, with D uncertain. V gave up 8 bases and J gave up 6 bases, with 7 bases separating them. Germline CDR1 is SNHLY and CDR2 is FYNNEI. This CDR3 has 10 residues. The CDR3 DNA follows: TGTGCCAGCGGGGAGGATGGCTACACCTTC. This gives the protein CASGEDGYTF.

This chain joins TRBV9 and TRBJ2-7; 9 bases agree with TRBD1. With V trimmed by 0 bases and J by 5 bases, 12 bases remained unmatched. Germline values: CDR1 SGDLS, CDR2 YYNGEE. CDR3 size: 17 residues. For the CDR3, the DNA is TGTGCCAGCAGCGTAGACGCGACCGGACAGGGGTTCGACGAGCAGTACTTC. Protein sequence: CASSVDATGQGFDEQYF.